The 14 T cell receptor beta chains below all came from one sample that was sequenced in a study of T-cell memory formation after mild COVID-19. TCRdb redid the calling of the 5' RACE reads with MiXCR, one entry per CDR3 protein. Altogether approximately 300,000 distinct CDR3 sequences are present, approximately 19% being singletons, with the ten largest covering 20% to 25%. Sequencing was carried out using PBMCs or a T cell subset sorted from them (not recorded which). The receptors here all came from a young man who had mild COVID-19 (a few samples of this study predate the infection). Cell type and time point are not known.

Only a few counts were recorded for this clonotype. This chain uses TRBV5-1 with TRBJ2-5; D is uncertain. The V gene's germline CDR1 is SGHRS and CDR2 YFSETQ. V gave up 4 bases and J gave up 4 bases, with 17 bases separating them. The CDR3 runs 15 residues. CDR3 sequence (DNA): TGCGCCAGCAGCCCCCGGAGAGGTTCAGCAGAGACCCAGTACTTC. It specifies CASSPRRGSAETQYF.

The table lists this clonotype with many counts. This chain joins TRBV5-1 and TRBJ2-3; D is unresolved. V was trimmed by 5 bases and J by 4 bases, leaving 5 bases between them. This CDR3 is built from 11 residues. CDR1 is SGHRS, CDR2 YFSETQ, per germline. CDR3 sequence reads: CASRQADTQYF. As DNA, the CDR3 is TGCGCCAGCAGGCAAGCAGATACGCAGTATTTT. Combining the CDR3 with reference TRBV5-1 and TRBJ2-3 gives the whole variable domain KAGVTQTPRYLIKTRGQQVTLSCSPISGHRSVSWYQQTPGQGLQFLFEYFSETQRNKGNFPGRFSGRQFSNSRSEMNVSTLELGDSALYLCASRQADTQYFGPGTRLTVL.

V usage is TRBV27 and J usage is TRBJ2-3; either TRBD1 or TRBD2 may fit D (5 bases each). This CDR3 has 13 residues. The V gene lost 5 bases and the J gene lost 4 bases, with 10 bases spanning the gap. CDR1 is MNHEY and CDR2 is SMNVEV in the germline V gene (reference sequence). The DNA of the CDR3 is TGTGCCAGCAGTCTCTGGGACGCAGATACGCAGTATTTT. Amino acids: CASSLWDADTQYF.

V is TRBV6-5 and J is TRBJ2-7; D is unresolved. CDR3 length equals 15 residues. Per the germline V gene, CDR1 is MNHEY and CDR2 is SVGAGI. Trimming removed 0 bases from V and 2 bases from J, with 11 bases in between. The CDR3 here is CASSYSTSWAYEQYF. CDR3 bases: TGTGCCAGCAGTTACTCGACGTCGTGGGCCTACGAGCAGTACTTC.

This clonotype was recorded a few times. The chain has TRBV25-1 and TRBJ2-1, with D perhaps being TRBD1 or TRBD2 (6 bases each). The CDR3 consists of 15 residues. V was pared by 2 bases and J by 6 bases, with 14 bases between. Germline loops: CDR1 MGHDK, CDR2 SYGVNS. CDR3 sequence reads: CASSETGGPGNEQFF. The CDR3 DNA reads TGTGCCAGCAGTGAAACTGGGGGGCCGGGCAATGAGCAGTTCTTC. The full variable domain, rest sourced from reference TRBV25-1 and TRBJ2-1, is EADIYQTPRYLVIGTGKKITLECSQTMGHDKMYWYQQDPGMELHLIHYSYGVNSTEKGDLSSESTVSRIRTEHFPLTLESARPSHTSQYLCASSETGGPGNEQFFGPGTRLTVL.

This clonotype came up many times. This chain connects TRBV12-3 or TRBV12-4 to TRBJ2-7; perhaps D is TRBD1 or TRBD2 (5 bases each). The CDR3 is 14 residues long. V lost 4 bases, J lost 3 bases, and 13 bases lay in between. CDR3 amino acids: CASSSGTGFYEQYF. The CDR3 bases are TGTGCCAGCAGTTCAGGGACCGGGTTCTACGAGCAGTACTTC.

The chain has TRBV4-2 and TRBJ1-2; 8 bases match TRBD1. Germline V gene data show CDR1 as LGHNA and CDR2 as YNFKEQ. V lost 0 bases, J lost 7 bases, and 7 bases stayed unmatched. The CDR3 loop spans 15 amino acids. CDR3: CASSQERTGLSGYTF. In nucleotides, the CDR3 is TGTGCCAGCAGCCAAGAAAGGACAGGGCTTAGTGGCTACACCTTC.

In its sample, this clonotype was seen a few times. The chain recombines TRBV6-4 with TRBJ2-2, with D unresolved. In germline, CDR1 is MRHNA, CDR2 SNTAGT. With 3 bases removed from V and 1 base from J, the gap between germline ends came to 9 bases. The CDR3 extends over 15 amino acids. The CDR3 sequence is CASSDWPKNTGELFF. CDR3 coding DNA: TGTGCCAGCAGTGATTGGCCGAAGAACACCGGGGAGCTGTTTTTT.

V and J are TRBV6-5 and TRBJ2-7, with D unresolved. The CDR3 runs to 13 residues. V lost 3 bases to trimming and J lost 3 bases, with 9 bases between them. CDR1 MNHEY and CDR2 SVGAGI come from the germline V gene. The CDR3 is CASSYYQNYEQYF. Written as DNA, the CDR3 is TGTGCCAGCAGTTATTACCAAAACTACGAGCAGTACTTC.

This clonotype was counted at least ten times. The chain links TRBV6-5 to TRBJ2-2; D gene uncertain. Germline-derived CDR1 and CDR2 are MNHEY and SVGAGI. Trimming shortened V by 0 bases and J by 6 bases, and 8 bases separated the two germline ends. The CDR3 contains 14 residues. CDR3 sequence: CASSYSPKAGELFF. The CDR3 nucleotides are TGTGCCAGCAGTTACTCCCCGAAGGCCGGGGAGCTGTTTTTT.

The CDR3 loop is CASKRLAGGINEQFF. The CDR3, as DNA: TGTGCCAGCAAAAGACTAGCGGGGGGAATCAATGAGCAGTTCTTC. The chain uses TRBV6-1 and TRBJ2-1, with 13 bases aligning to TRBD2. The V and J ends lost 7 bases and 6 bases, in that order; junction bases with no gene match: 6. The CDR3 is 15 residues long. Looked up from germline, CDR1 is MNHNS and CDR2 is SASEGT.

A few counts support this clonotype. The rearrangement links TRBV20-1 to TRBJ2-5, with D tentatively TRBD2 (6 bases). The CDR3 sequence is 15 residues long. Trimming took 6 bases from V and 4 from J, leaving 21 bases between them. Germline V lookup: CDR1 DFQATT, CDR2 SNEGSKA (reference sequence). The CDR3 DNA sequence: TGCAGTGCCAGGAAGGTGGAGGGCCAGGGAGAGACCCAGTACTTC. It specifies CSARKVEGQGETQYF.

The gene calls are TRBV15 and TRBJ2-1; D is perhaps TRBD2 (6 bases). CDR1 LNHNV and CDR2 YYDKDF come from the germline V gene (reference sequence). The germline V and J ends were trimmed by 1 base and 7 bases, with 20 bases remaining between them. This CDR3 contains 17 residues. Here the CDR3 DNA reads TGTGCCACCAGCAGAGTGGGGGTGAGGGGCCGGGGGAATGAGCAGTTCTTC. This encodes CATSRVGVRGRGNEQFF.

This clonotype was counted only a few times. CDR3 DNA: TGCAGCGTCTTAGGACTAGCGGGGACGGGGGGTACGCAGTATTTT. As protein: CSVLGLAGTGGTQYF. The chain combines TRBV29-1 with TRBJ2-3; 12 bases agree with TRBD2. The CDR3 is made up of 15 amino acids. The J segment lost 8 bases and the V segment lost 6 bases, leaving 12 bases of the junction unmatched. Germline V gene sequence: CDR1 SQVTM, CDR2 ANQGSEA.